This T cell receptor beta chain derives from a study of T cell repertoires in cytomegalovirus infection. Across the whole study: Public TCR beta signature analysis indicated the presence of both CMV infection and matching HLA type.

This clonotype was counted at least ten times. The antigen remains undetermined. TCRdb processed the reads anew with MiXCR; each CDR3 protein has one entry. Here the sample spans approximately 97,000 distinct CDR3 sequences, 16% being singletons. Germline lookup yields CDR1 SGHVS and CDR2 FNYEAQ. The CDR3 covers 15 residues. V was trimmed by 1 base and J by 2 bases, leaving 10 bases between them. Points from the study as a whole: Cumulative frequency of public TCR beta families picked out carriers of CMV plus the relevant HLA. The response measured ex vivo was dominated by TCR beta clonotypes (HLA-C-restricted and CMV-specific).

This clonotype was sampled from a human donor in good health (CMV status not recorded). Some clones in this sample may be carry-over from other donors' samples. Sequencing was done on a sample of PBMCs. The V gene is TRBV7-6, the J gene TRBJ2-3; D unclear. The CDR3 here is CASSLDGGLTDTQYF. CDR3 in DNA: TGTGCCAGCAGCTTAGATGGCGGTCTCACAGATACGCAGTATTTT.